The entry that follows covers one T cell receptor beta chain sequence. These data belong to a study of blood T cell repertoires in COVID-19. Repertoires were generated with immunoSEQ multiplex PCR, while TCRdb's copy carries only in-frame clones and drops some. Of 150,000 to 200,000 clones in the sample, roughly 84% are singletons; the top ten hold under 15%. Ages ranged from about 18 to 89 years, with residence in fewer than 25 US areas. Participant-reported clinical history was the basis for cohort assignment. This clonotype originated in a woman aged 60-75 years who had recovered from COVID-19. Material: PBMCs or T cells enriched from blood (not recorded which).

CDR3 nucleotides: TGCAGCGTGGACAGGGCACACTCCTACAATGAGCAGTTCTTC. Translation gives CSVDRAHSYNEQFF. This sequence joins TRBV29-1 and TRBJ2-1; 8 positions agree with TRBD1. Trimming cost V 6 bases and J 0 bases; bases outside gene matches: 4. Germline V lookup: CDR1 SQVTM, CDR2 ANQGSEA. This CDR3 has 14 amino acids.